This TCR beta chain was captured by sequencing in a study of response to subunit inactivated influenza vaccine. This clonotype occurred a few times. The antigen is undetermined. TCRdb ran MiXCR on the RT-PCR reads and lists one entry per CDR3 protein. The table shows about 310,000 distinct CDR3 sequences, with 20% to 25% occurring only once. Study-level results: Authors suggested seasonal influenza vaccinations each recruit few new T cells.

The CDR3 totals 14 residues. Germline loops: CDR1 DFQATT, CDR2 SNEGSKA (reference sequence). J gave up 10 bases and V 3 bases, and 9 bases lay outside the gene matches. J is TRBJ1-6 and V is TRBV20-1, with TRBD1 identical over 7 bases. The receptor was isolated from a man between 45 and 75 years old who received an inactivated influenza vaccine. Specimen: PBMCs from blood, collected about 20 months after vaccination. The CDR3 bases are TGCAGTGCTAGGATACAGGGGAGTTCGTCACCCCTCCACTTT. It codes for CSARIQGSSSPLHF.